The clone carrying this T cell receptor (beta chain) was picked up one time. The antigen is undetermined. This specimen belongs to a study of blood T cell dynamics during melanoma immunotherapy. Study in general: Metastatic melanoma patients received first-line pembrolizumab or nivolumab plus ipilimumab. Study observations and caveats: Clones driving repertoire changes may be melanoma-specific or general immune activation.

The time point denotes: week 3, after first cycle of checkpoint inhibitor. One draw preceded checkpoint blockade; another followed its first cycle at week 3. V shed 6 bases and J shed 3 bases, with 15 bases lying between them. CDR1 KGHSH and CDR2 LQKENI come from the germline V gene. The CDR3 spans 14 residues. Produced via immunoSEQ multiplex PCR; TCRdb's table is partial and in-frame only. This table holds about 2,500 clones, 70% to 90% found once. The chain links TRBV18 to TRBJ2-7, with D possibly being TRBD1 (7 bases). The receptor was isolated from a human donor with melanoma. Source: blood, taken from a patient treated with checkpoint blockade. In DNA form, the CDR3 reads TGTGCCAGCTCCGCGGGACAGCAAGGCTACGAGCAGTACTTC. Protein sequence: CASSAGQQGYEQYF. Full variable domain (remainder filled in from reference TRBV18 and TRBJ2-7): NAGVMQNPRHLVRRRGQEARLRCSPMKGHSHVYWYRQLPEEGLKFMVYLQKENIIDESGMPKERFSAEFPKEGPSILRIQQVVRGDSAAYFCASSAGQQGYEQYFGPGTRLTVT.